The T cell receptor (beta chain) under discussion was sequenced for a study of shared clonotypes between healthy human individuals. Study overall: Three plates each covered CD4 naive and memory; CD8 naive two, CD8 memory one. Points from the study as a whole: The study found roughly 5% of naive CD4 clonotypes shared across a few donors.

To note about this clone: What it binds is not known.

Investigators spread the genomic DNA of each subset evenly over several immunoSEQ plates. Sequencing used immunoSEQ multiplex PCR; TCRdb keeps in-frame clones, though not all of them. The sample has some 2,500,000 clones; 92% are singletons. This CDR3 is 12 amino acids long. V lost 7 bases, J lost 8 bases, and 13 bases lay in between. Germline CDR1 MNHEY, CDR2 SVGAGI. Sequencing was performed on naive CD4+ T cells from PBMCs. Subset specified: CD45RA+ positively selected. The gene calls are TRBV6-5 and TRBJ2-3; D is undetermined. This sequence was found in a man aged 18 to 30 in good health. Some clones in this sample may be carry-over from other donors' samples. CDR3 sequence: CASTAPGPTQYF. Written as DNA, the CDR3 is TGTGCCAGCACCGCCCCGGGTCCTACGCAGTATTTT.